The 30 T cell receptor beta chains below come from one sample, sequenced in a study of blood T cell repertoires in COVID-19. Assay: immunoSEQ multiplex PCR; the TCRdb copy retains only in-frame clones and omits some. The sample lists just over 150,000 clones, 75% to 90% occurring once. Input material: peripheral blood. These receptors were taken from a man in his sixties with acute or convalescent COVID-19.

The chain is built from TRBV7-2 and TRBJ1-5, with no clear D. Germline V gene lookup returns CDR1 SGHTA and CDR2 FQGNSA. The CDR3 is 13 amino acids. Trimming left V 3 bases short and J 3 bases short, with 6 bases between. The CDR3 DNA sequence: TGTGCCAGCAGCTTTCGTAACAATCAGCCCCAGCATTTT. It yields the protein CASSFRNNQPQHF. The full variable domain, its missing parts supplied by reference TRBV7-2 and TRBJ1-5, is GAGVSQSPSNKVTEKGKDVELRCDPISGHTALYWYRQSLGQGLEFLIYFQGNSAPDKSGLPSDRFSAERTGGSVSTLTIQRTQQEDSAVYLCASSFRNNQPQHFGDGTRLSIL.

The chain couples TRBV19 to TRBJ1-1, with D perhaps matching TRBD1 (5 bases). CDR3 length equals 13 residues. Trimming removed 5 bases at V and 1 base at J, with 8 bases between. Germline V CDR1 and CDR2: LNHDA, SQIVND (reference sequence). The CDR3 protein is CASSDRGNTEAFF. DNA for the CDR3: TGTGCCAGTAGTGATAGGGGGAACACTGAAGCTTTCTTT.

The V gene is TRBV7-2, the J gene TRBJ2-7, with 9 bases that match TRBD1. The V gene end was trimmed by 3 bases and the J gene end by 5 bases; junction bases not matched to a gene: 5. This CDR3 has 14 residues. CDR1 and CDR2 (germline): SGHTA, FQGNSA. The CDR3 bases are TGTGCCAGCAGCTTCGGGGACAGGGACCACGAGCAGTACTTC. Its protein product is CASSFGDRDHEQYF.

The CDR3: CASSLVSSGRGNEQYF. In nucleotides, the CDR3 is TGCGCCAGCAGCTTGGTGTCTAGCGGGAGGGGAAACGAGCAGTACTTC. The chain is built from TRBV5-1 and TRBJ2-7; 12 bases fit TRBD2. This CDR3 is built from 16 residues. Losses at the gene ends were 0 bases for V and 5 bases for J; bases not matched to a gene: 6. CDR1 SGHRS and CDR2 YFSETQ come from the germline V gene.

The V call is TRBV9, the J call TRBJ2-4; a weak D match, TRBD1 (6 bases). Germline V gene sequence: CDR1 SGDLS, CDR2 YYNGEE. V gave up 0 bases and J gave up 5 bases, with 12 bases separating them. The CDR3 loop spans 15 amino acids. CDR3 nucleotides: TGTGCCAGCAGCGTAGGGGGGCTCAGCCAAAACATTCAGTACTTC. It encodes CASSVGGLSQNIQYF.

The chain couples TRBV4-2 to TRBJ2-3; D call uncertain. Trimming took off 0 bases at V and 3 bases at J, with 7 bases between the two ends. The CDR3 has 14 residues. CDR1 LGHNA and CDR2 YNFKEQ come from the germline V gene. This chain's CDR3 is CASSQDWSTDTQYF. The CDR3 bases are TGTGCCAGCAGCCAAGATTGGAGTACAGATACGCAGTATTTT.

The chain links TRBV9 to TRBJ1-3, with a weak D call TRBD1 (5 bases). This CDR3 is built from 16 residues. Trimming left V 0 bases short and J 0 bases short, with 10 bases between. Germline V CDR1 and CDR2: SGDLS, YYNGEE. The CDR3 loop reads CASSVEPGGSGNTIYF. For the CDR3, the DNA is TGTGCCAGCAGCGTAGAGCCCGGGGGCTCTGGAAACACCATATATTTT.

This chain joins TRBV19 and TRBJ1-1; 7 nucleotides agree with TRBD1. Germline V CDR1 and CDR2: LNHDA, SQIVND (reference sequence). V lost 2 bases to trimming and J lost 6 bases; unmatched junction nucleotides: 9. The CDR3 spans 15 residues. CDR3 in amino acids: CASSIRTTGIAEAFF. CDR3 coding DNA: TGTGCCAGTAGTATAAGGACGACAGGGATCGCTGAAGCTTTCTTT. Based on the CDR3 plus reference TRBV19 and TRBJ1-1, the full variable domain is DGGITQSPKYLFRKEGQNVTLSCEQNLNHDAMYWYRQDPGQGLRLIYYSQIVNDFQKGDIAEGYSVSREKKESFPLTVTSAQKNPTAFYLCASSIRTTGIAEAFFGQGTRLTVV.

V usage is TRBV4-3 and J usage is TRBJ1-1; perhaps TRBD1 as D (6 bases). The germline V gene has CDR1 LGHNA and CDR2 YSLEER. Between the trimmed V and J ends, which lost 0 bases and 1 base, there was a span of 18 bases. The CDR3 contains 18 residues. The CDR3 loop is CASSQDPRGGPRNTEAFF. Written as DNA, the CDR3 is TGCGCCAGCAGCCAAGACCCTCGAGGGGGACCTAGGAACACTGAAGCTTTCTTT.

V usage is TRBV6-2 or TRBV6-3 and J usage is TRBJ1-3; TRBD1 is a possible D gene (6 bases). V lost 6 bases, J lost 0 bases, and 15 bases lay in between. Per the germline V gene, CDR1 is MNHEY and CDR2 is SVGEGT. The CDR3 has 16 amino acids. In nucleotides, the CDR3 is TGTGCCAGCAGCGCCGGGACATACGCCTCTGGAAACACCATATATTTT. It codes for CASSAGTYASGNTIYF.

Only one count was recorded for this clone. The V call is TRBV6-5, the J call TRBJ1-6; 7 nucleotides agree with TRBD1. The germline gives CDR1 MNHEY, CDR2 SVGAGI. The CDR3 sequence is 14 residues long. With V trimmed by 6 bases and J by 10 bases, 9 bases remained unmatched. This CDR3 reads CASRPPGQNSPLHF. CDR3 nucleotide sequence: TGTGCCAGCAGACCGCCGGGACAGAACTCACCCCTCCACTTT.

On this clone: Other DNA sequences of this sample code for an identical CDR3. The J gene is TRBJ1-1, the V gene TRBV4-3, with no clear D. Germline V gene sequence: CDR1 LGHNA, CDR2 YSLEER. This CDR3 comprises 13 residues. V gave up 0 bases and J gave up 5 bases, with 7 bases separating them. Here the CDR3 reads CASSQDTGTEAFF. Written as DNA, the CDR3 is TGCGCCAGCAGCCAAGATACGGGGACTGAAGCTTTCTTT.

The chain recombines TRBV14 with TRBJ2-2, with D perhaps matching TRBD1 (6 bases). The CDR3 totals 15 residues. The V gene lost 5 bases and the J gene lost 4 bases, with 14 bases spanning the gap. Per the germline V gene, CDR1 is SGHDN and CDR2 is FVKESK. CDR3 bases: TGTGCCAGCAGCAACCACAGGGTTGGCACCGGGGAGCTGTTTTTT. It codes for CASSNHRVGTGELFF. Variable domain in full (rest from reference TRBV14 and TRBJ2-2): EAGVTQFPSHSVIEKGQTVTLRCDPISGHDNLYWYRRVMGKEIKFLLHFVKESKQDESGMPNNRFLAERTGGTYSTLKVQPAELEDSGVYFCASSNHRVGTGELFFGEGSRLTVL.

The CDR3 loop is CASSPQGAGELFF. The CDR3 nucleotides are TGTGCCAGCAGCCCTCAGGGGGCCGGGGAGCTGTTTTTT. The chain combines TRBV7-3 with TRBJ2-2, with 7 bases matching TRBD1. Germline trimming cut 5 bases from V and 6 bases from J; bases unmatched to any gene: 3. Germline V gene data show CDR1 as SGHTA and CDR2 as FQGTGA. The CDR3 length is 13 residues. The entire variable domain, with the rest obtained from reference TRBV7-3 and TRBJ2-2, is as follows: GAGVSQTPSNKVTEKGKYVELRCDPISGHTALYWYRQSLGQGPEFLIYFQGTGAADDSGLPNDRFFAVRPEGSVSTLKIQRTERGDSAVYLCASSPQGAGELFFGEGSRLTVL.

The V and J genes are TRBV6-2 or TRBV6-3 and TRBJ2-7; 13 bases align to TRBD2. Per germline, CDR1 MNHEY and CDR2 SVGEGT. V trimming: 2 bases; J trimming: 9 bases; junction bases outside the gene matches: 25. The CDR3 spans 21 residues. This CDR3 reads CASSYGTVLRTSGSAQRGQYF. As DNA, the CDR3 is TGTGCCAGCAGTTACGGTACGGTACTAAGGACTAGCGGGAGCGCCCAACGGGGGCAGTACTTC.

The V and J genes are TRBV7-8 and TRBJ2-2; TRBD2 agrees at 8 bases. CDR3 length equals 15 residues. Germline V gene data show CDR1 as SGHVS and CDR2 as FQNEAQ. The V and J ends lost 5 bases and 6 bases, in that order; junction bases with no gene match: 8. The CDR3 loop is CASSTGRGVSGELFF. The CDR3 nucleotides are TGTGCCAGCAGCACCGGGCGGGGGGTCTCCGGGGAGCTGTTTTTT.

The CDR3 protein is CASSPGGWGSSYNEQFF. In DNA form, the CDR3 reads TGTGCCAGCAGCCCCGGGGGATGGGGGAGCTCCTACAATGAGCAGTTCTTC. The V and J genes are TRBV7-9 and TRBJ2-1; the D gene is possibly TRBD2 (6 bases). Germline CDR1 SEHNR, CDR2 FQNEAQ (reference sequence). The CDR3 is 17 amino acids. The germline V and J ends were trimmed by 5 bases and 0 bases, with 17 bases remaining between them.

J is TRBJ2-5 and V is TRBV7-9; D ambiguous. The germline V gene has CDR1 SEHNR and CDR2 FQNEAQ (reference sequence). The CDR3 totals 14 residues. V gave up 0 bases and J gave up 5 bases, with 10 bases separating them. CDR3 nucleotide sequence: TGTGCCAGCAGCTTAGCGGTCCTCGGGGAGACCCAGTACTTC. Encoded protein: CASSLAVLGETQYF.

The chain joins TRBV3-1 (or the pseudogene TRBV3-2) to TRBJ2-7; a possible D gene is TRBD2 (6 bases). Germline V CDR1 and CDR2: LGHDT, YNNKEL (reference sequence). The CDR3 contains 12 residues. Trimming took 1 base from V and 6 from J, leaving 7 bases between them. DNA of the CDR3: TGTGCCAGCAGCCAAGTCGGGGGCGAGCAGTACTTC. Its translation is CASSQVGGEQYF.

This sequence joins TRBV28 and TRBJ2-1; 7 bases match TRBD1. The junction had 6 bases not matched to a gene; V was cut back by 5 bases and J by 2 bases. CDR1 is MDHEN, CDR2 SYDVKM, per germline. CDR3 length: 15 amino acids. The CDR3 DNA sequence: TGTGCCAGCAGTAAGACAGGGTTCACCTACAATGAGCAGTTCTTC. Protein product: CASSKTGFTYNEQFF.

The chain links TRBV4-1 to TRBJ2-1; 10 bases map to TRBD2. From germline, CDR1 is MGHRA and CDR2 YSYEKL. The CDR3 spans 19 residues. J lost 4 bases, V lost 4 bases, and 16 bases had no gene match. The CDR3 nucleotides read TGCGCCAGCAGCCTTCGGGGTCCTAGCGGGAGCGCCAGTTACAATGAGCAGTTCTTC. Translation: CASSLRGPSGSASYNEQFF.

For the CDR3, the DNA is TGTGCCAGCAGCGAACAGGGGGCGAGCTCCTACGAGCAGTACTTC. Translated: CASSEQGASSYEQYF. This rearrangement joins TRBV7-9 to TRBJ2-7; the match to TRBD1 covers 9 bases. The CDR3 covers 15 residues. CDR1 and CDR2 (germline): SEHNR, FQNEAQ (reference sequence). Trimming removed 5 bases from V and 0 bases from J; junction bases left unmatched: 5. The whole variable domain, remainder taken from reference TRBV7-9 and TRBJ2-7, is DTGVSQNPRHKITKRGQNVTFRCDPISEHNRLYWYRQTLGQGPEFLTYFQNEAQLEKSRLLSDRFSAERPKGSFSTLEIQRTEQGDSAMYLCASSEQGASSYEQYFGPGTRLTVT.

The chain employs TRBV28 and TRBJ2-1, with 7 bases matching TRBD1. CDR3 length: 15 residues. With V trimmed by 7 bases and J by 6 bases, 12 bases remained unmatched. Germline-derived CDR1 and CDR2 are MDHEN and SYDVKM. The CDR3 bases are TGTGCCAGCAAGTTTAGGGACAGAGGAATCAATGAGCAGTTCTTC. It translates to CASKFRDRGINEQFF.

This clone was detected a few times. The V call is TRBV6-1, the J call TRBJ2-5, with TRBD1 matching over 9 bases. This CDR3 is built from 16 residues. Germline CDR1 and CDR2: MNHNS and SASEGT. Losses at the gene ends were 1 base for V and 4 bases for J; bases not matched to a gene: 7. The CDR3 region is CASSEGTGAKRETQYF. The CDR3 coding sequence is TGTGCCAGCAGTGAAGGGACAGGGGCGAAGCGAGAGACCCAGTACTTC.

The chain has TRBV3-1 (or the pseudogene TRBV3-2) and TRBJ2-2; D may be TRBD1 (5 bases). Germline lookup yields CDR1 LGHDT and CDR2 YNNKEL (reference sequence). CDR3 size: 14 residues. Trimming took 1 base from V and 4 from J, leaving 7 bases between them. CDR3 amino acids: CASSQGRVTGELFF. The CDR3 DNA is TGTGCCAGCAGCCAAGGCAGGGTCACCGGGGAGCTGTTTTTT.

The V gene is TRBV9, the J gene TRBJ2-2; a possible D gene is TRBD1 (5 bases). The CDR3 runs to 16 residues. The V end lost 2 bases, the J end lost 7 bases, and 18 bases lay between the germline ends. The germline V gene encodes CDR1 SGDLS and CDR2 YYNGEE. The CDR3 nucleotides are TGTGCCAGCAGCGTGACGGCGGCTACCAGGGACGGGGAGCTGTTTTTT. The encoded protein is CASSVTAATRDGELFF.

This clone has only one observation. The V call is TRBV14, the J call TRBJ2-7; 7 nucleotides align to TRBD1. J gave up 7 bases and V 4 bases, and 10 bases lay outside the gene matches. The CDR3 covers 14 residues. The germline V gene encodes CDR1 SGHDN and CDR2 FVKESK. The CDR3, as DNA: TGTGCCAGCAGCCCCTTGACAGGGCGTGGGGAGCAGTACTTC. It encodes CASSPLTGRGEQYF.

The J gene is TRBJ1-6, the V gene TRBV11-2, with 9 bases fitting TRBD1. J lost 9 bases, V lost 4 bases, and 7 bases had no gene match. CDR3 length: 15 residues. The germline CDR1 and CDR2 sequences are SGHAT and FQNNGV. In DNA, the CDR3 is TGTGCCAGCAGCTACGTACAGGGGGCCGCTTCACCCCTCCACTTT. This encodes CASSYVQGAASPLHF. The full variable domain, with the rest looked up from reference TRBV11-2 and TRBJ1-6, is EAGVAQSPRYKIIEKRQSVAFWCNPISGHATLYWYQQILGQGPKLLIQFQNNGVVDDSQLPKDRFSAERLKGVDSTLKIQPAKLEDSAVYLCASSYVQGAASPLHFGNGTRLTVT.

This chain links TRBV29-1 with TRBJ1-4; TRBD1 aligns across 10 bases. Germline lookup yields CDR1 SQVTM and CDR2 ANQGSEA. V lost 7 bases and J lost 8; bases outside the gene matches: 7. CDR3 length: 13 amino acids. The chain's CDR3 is CSAGDRGDEKLFF. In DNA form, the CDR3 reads TGCAGCGCAGGGGACAGGGGTGACGAAAAACTGTTTTTT.

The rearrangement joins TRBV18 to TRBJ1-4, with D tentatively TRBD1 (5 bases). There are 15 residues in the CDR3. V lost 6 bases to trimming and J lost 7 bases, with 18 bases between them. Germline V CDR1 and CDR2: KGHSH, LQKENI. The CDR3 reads CASSRDPGGTEKLFF. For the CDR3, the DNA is TGTGCCAGCTCCCGAGATCCTGGGGGGACTGAAAAACTGTTTTTT.